One sample yielded the 19 T cell receptor beta chains listed below, sequenced in a study of T-cell reconstitution after alpha-beta-depleted transplantation in children. During its preparation, the TCRbeta library received unique molecular identifiers. TCRdb re-called the PCR reads with MiXCR, one entry per CDR3 protein. The sample yields about 200,000 distinct CDR3 sequences, about 8.7% seen once. The sample here was PBMCs, mostly from graft donor cells, taken 360 days after TCRalphabeta/CD19-depleted stem cell transplant. The receptors shown here come from a male patient aged 2 to 9 who had a stem cell transplant for acute myeloid leukemia, so the T cells may come from the graft donor.

This chain links TRBV20-1 with TRBJ2-7, with unresolved D. Germline values: CDR1 DFQATT, CDR2 SNEGSKA (reference sequence). The CDR3 is 11 residues long. With 2 bases removed from V and 2 bases from J, the gap between germline ends came to 4 bases. The CDR3 region is CSARPPYEQYV. In DNA form, the CDR3 reads TGCAGTGCTAGACCCCCCTACGAGCAGTACGTC.

This clonotype occurred many times. The V and J genes are TRBV12-3 or TRBV12-4 and TRBJ2-2, with 8 bases identical to TRBD1. With V trimmed by 6 bases and J by 3 bases, 6 bases remained unmatched. The CDR3 covers 15 residues. CDR3 residues: CASRPDRADTGELFF. CDR3 bases: TGTGCCAGCAGGCCGGACAGGGCTGACACCGGGGAGCTGTTTTTT.

This chain connects TRBV25-1 to TRBJ1-4; TRBD1 agrees at 10 bases. Germline trimming cut 8 bases from V and 5 bases from J; bases unmatched to any gene: 2. This CDR3 is 13 amino acids long. The V gene's germline CDR1 is MGHDK and CDR2 SYGVNS. CDR3 loop: CASGGQGNEKLFF. DNA of the CDR3: TGTGCCAGCGGGGGACAGGGGAATGAAAAACTGTTTTTT.

This chain connects TRBV2 to TRBJ1-3, with D possibly being TRBD1 (6 bases). The CDR3 is 14 residues long. CDR1 is SNHLY, CDR2 FYNNEI, per germline. V was pared by 9 bases and J by 0 bases, with 12 bases between. CDR3 loop: CARRGGGSGNTIYF. Written as DNA, the CDR3 is TGTGCCAGACGAGGGGGAGGCTCTGGAAACACCATATATTTT.

This clonotype has only a few counts. The rearrangement joins TRBV5-1 to TRBJ1-4, with 9 bases lining up with TRBD1. Germline assignment: CDR1 SGHRS and CDR2 YFSETQ. J lost 8 bases, V lost 4 bases, and 9 bases had no gene match. The CDR3 spans 15 residues. In nucleotides, the CDR3 is TGCGCCAGCAGCCCGCCGACAGGGGGGAAGGAAAAACTGTTTTTT. Its protein product is CASSPPTGGKEKLFF.

This clonotype came up many times. The chain joins TRBV5-1 to TRBJ2-5; D is undetermined. The CDR3 has 14 amino acids. In germline, CDR1 is SGHRS, CDR2 YFSETQ. V lost 4 bases to trimming and J lost 2 bases, with 12 bases between them. The CDR3 region is CASSMVGMQETQYF. CDR3 DNA sequence: TGCGCCAGCAGCATGGTGGGGATGCAAGAGACCCAGTACTTC.

This clonotype was detected only a few times. The CDR3 reads CASSLQTAVNTQYF. The CDR3 nucleotides are TGTGCCAGCAGCCTCCAGACTGCCGTGAATACGCAGTATTTT. The V gene is TRBV12-3 or TRBV12-4, the J gene TRBJ2-3; no firm D call. The CDR3 covers 14 residues. V gave up 6 bases and J gave up 7 bases, with 17 bases separating them.

The chain is built from TRBV15 and TRBJ1-1; D is uncertain. Germline-derived CDR1 and CDR2 are LNHNV and YYDKDF (reference sequence). The V end was cut by 4 bases, the J end by 6 bases, with 15 bases between. The CDR3 extends over 14 amino acids. CDR3 in amino acids: CATSKTGPRAEAFF. The CDR3 DNA reads as TGTGCCACCAGCAAGACGGGCCCGCGGGCTGAAGCTTTCTTT. The entire variable domain, with the rest obtained from reference TRBV15 and TRBJ1-1, is as follows: DAMVIQNPRYQVTQFGKPVTLSCSQTLNHNVMYWYQQKSSQAPKLLFHYYDKDFNNEADTPDNFQSRRPNTSFCFLDIRSPGLGDTAMYLCATSKTGPRAEAFFGQGTRLTVV.

This clonotype has a handful of counts. The rearrangement uses TRBV20-1 and TRBJ2-7, with 10 bases matching TRBD2. Trimming took 4 bases from V and 5 from J; bases not matched to a gene: 8. CDR1 is DFQATT and CDR2 is SNEGSKA in the germline V gene (reference sequence). The CDR3 sequence is 14 residues long. The CDR3 DNA reads as TGCAGTGCTACCTCTCTAGCGGGAGTCGACGAGCAGTACTTC. Translating it yields CSATSLAGVDEQYF.

This clonotype was counted at least ten times. This chain joins TRBV20-1 and TRBJ2-7; D gene uncertain. The germline V gene has CDR1 DFQATT and CDR2 SNEGSKA (reference sequence). This CDR3 has 12 residues. V lost 3 bases and J 3 bases, leaving 9 bases between the germline ends. CDR3 sequence reads: CSASRIFYEQYF. The DNA for the CDR3 is TGCAGTGCTAGCCGGATCTTCTACGAGCAGTACTTC.

This clonotype was detected many times. V gene TRBV6-1 combines with J gene TRBJ2-7; D is perhaps TRBD1 (5 bases). The ends were cut back, 2 bases at V and 4 bases at J, with 18 bases in the middle. The CDR3 loop spans 16 amino acids. The germline V gene encodes CDR1 MNHNS and CDR2 SASEGT. CDR3 in amino acids: CASSEYFGAAQYEQYF. CDR3 nucleotide sequence: TGTGCCAGCAGTGAATATTTTGGGGCGGCACAGTACGAGCAGTACTTC.

This clonotype came up a few times. The V call is TRBV15, the J call TRBJ2-4; 7 positions agree with TRBD1. Trimming removed 3 bases from V and 9 bases from J; junction bases left unmatched: 8. Germline V gene data show CDR1 as LNHNV and CDR2 as YYDKDF (reference sequence). This CDR3 has 14 amino acids. In DNA, the CDR3 is TGTGCCACCAGCAGCAGGGGGTGGGGGAGCATTCAGTACTTC. Protein: CATSSRGWGSIQYF.

This clonotype has only a few counts. CDR3 sequence: CSGEGTGAEDNEQFF. The DNA for the CDR3 is TGCAGCGGGGAAGGAACGGGAGCCGAGGACAATGAGCAGTTCTTC. This chain links TRBV29-1 with TRBJ2-1; a weak D match, TRBD2 (6 bases). CDR1 is SQVTM and CDR2 is ANQGSEA in the germline V gene. The CDR3 covers 15 residues. With 7 bases removed from V and 5 bases from J, the gap between germline ends came to 21 bases.

This clonotype has at least ten counts. The chain uses TRBV20-1 and TRBJ1-2; perhaps TRBD1 as D (6 bases). With 5 bases removed from V and 3 bases from J, the gap between germline ends came to 16 bases. Germline values: CDR1 DFQATT, CDR2 SNEGSKA (reference sequence). This CDR3 comprises 14 residues. The CDR3 reads CSAPFLTGHYGYTF. In DNA form, the CDR3 reads TGCAGTGCTCCCTTTTTGACAGGACACTATGGCTACACCTTC.

There are a few counts of this clonotype. As DNA, the CDR3 is TGTGCCAGCAGTTTAGGCAGGGGTGGAGAGCAGTACTTC. Protein product: CASSLGRGGEQYF. The chain combines TRBV28 with TRBJ2-7, with a possible D match to TRBD1 (6 bases). The CDR3 is made up of 13 amino acids. CDR1 is MDHEN and CDR2 is SYDVKM in the germline V gene. V lost 2 bases, J lost 7 bases, and 12 bases lay in between. The variable domain in full, completed from reference TRBV28 and TRBJ2-7, reads DVKVTQSSRYLVKRTGEKVFLECVQDMDHENMFWYRQDPGLGLRLIYFSYDVKMKEKGDIPEGYSVSREKKERFSLILESASTNQTSMYLCASSLGRGGEQYFGPGTRLTVT.

This clonotype has at least ten counts. V usage is TRBV12-3 or TRBV12-4 and J usage is TRBJ1-2; 9 nucleotides align to TRBD1. V was pared by 5 bases and J by 6 bases, with 4 bases of the junction left unmatched. This CDR3 contains 13 residues. This chain's CDR3 is CASSRGTGNGYTF. In nucleotides, the CDR3 is TGTGCCAGCAGTAGAGGGACAGGGAATGGCTACACCTTC.

In this sample, this clonotype turned up many times. The chain recombines TRBV29-1 with TRBJ2-1; TRBD1 might be the D (5 bases). The CDR3 sequence is 12 residues long. V lost 3 bases and J 6 bases, leaving 9 bases between the germline ends. Germline values: CDR1 SQVTM, CDR2 ANQGSEA. Here the CDR3 reads CSVDPRANEQFF. The CDR3 nucleotides read TGCAGCGTTGATCCCAGGGCCAATGAGCAGTTCTTC.

This clonotype was observed a few times. The rearrangement uses TRBV4-3 and TRBJ2-7; D perhaps matches TRBD2 (6 bases). Trimming took off 0 bases at V and 2 bases at J, with 14 bases between the two ends. The CDR3 runs to 16 residues. From germline, CDR1 is LGHNA and CDR2 YSLEER. This CDR3 reads CASSQDPGSAAYEQYF. CDR3 DNA: TGCGCCAGCAGCCAAGATCCCGGGAGCGCTGCCTACGAGCAGTACTTC.

This clonotype showed up just a few times. This sequence joins TRBV12-3 or TRBV12-4 and TRBJ1-5; D is uncertain. The length of the CDR3 is 15 residues. The V end lost 6 bases, the J end lost 0 bases, and 12 bases lay between the germline ends. CDR3 in amino acids: CASSHGPYSNQPQHF. Written as DNA, the CDR3 is TGTGCCAGCAGCCACGGGCCTTATAGCAATCAGCCCCAGCATTTT.